The clone carrying this T cell receptor (beta chain) was found a few times. The entry originates in a study of T cell repertoires in cytomegalovirus infection. TCRdb ran MiXCR on the reads and lists one entry per CDR3 protein. The sample lists about 310,000 distinct CDR3 sequences; around a sixth were seen once. The CDR3 runs to 13 residues. Germline V gene data show CDR1 as MDHEN and CDR2 as SYDVKM. Trimming took 5 bases from V and 7 from J; bases not matched to a gene: 5. The V and J genes are TRBV28 and TRBJ2-1, with TRBD1 identical over 7 bases. What was sequenced was PBMCs. This clonotype was sampled from a human donor in good health (CMV status not recorded). Some clones in this sample may be carry-over from other donors' samples. The CDR3 sequence: CASSLKQGNEQFF. For the CDR3, the DNA is TGTGCCAGCAGTCTCAAACAGGGGAATGAGCAGTTCTTC.